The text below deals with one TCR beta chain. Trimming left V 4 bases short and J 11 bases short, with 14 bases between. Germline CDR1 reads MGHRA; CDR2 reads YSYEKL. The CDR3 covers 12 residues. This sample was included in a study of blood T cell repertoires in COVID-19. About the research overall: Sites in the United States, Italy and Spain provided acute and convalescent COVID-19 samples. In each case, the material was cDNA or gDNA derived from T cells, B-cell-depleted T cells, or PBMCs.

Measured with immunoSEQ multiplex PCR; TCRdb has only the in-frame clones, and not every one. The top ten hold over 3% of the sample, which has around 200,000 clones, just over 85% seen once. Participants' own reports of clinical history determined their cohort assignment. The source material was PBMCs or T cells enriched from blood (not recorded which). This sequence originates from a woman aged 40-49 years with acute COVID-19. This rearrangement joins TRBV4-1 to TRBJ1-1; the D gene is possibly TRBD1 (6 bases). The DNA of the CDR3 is TGCGCCAGCAGCCCCTCGGACAGAGGGGCTTTCTTT. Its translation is CASSPSDRGAFF.